This TCR beta chain was found in a study of T cells in localized non-small cell lung cancer. The assay was immunoSEQ multiplex PCR, and TCRdb's table has in-frame clones only and misses some. The sample lists 650 to 900 clones, 25% to 35% occurring once. Germline CDR1 GTSNPN, CDR2 SVGIG (reference sequence). This CDR3 contains 11 residues. V shed 2 bases and J shed 11 bases, with 12 bases lying between them. Study-wide results and limits: Elevated blood T cell density was associated with longer overall survival. For the top 100 tumor clones, a median about 50 also appeared in adjacent lung. Uninvolved adjacent lung showed the highest T cell clonality, exceeding tumor.

With regard to this clone: What it recognizes is unknown.

The V call is TRBV30, the J call TRBJ1-1; D is ambiguous. Sample: lung tumor tissue, taken before any cancer treatment. The receptor's source is a male donor aged 60 or older with stage III lung adenocarcinoma. The CDR3 is CAWSNGVVAFF. The DNA for the CDR3 is TGTGCCTGGAGTAATGGGGTGGTGGCTTTCTTT.